This T cell receptor (beta chain) was retrieved from a study of cytomegalovirus exposure and HLA in healthy donors. Germline CDR1 and CDR2: GTSNPN and SVGIG (reference sequence). The CDR3 spans 12 residues. With 1 base removed from V and 8 bases from J, the gap between germline ends came to 11 bases. PCR amplification relied on 60 Vbeta primers (plus 13 Jbeta primers). Data came from immunoSEQ multiplex PCR; TCRdb stores just in-frame clones and leaves some out. Of roughly 100,000 clones in the sample, roughly four fifths were seen once. Concerning this clone: The antigen remains undetermined.

General study points: As was reported, the classifier diagnosed cytomegalovirus status with high specificity and sensitivity.

Material: PBMCs. This TCR derives from a man aged 25 to 40 in good health and CMV-seropositive. V and J are TRBV30 and TRBJ1-2; D remains unclear. The CDR3 reads CAWSGLGLGYTF. The DNA of the CDR3 is TGTGCCTGGAGTGGTCTAGGCCTGGGCTACACCTTC.